The T cell receptor (beta chain) described here comes from a study of cytomegalovirus exposure and HLA in healthy donors. This clone was seen once. The antigen remains undetermined. Findings of the study overall: Most TCR sequences proved rare, with some public TCRs found in many donors.

Generated by immunoSEQ multiplex PCR, the TCRdb table keeps only in-frame clones and is missing some. The sample gives 150,000 to 200,000 clones, 84% of which show up once; roughly 10% is in the top ten. Input material: PBMCs. The source is a man under 40 in good health and CMV-seropositive.

CDR3 in amino acids: CASSPDMFNYGYTF. The CDR3 DNA reads as TGTGCCAGCAGCCCCGACATGTTTAACTATGGCTACACCTTC. The chain carries TRBV5-5 and TRBJ1-2; D gene unclear. The CDR3 runs to 14 residues. Germline V CDR1 and CDR2: SGHKS, YYEKEE (reference sequence). V lost 4 bases and J lost 1, with 11 bases in between. Based on the CDR3 plus reference TRBV5-5 and TRBJ1-2, the full variable domain is DAGVTQSPTHLIKTRGQQVTLRCSPISGHKSVSWYQQVLGQGPQFIFQYYEKEERGRGNFPDRFSARQFPNYSSELNVNALLLGDSALYLCASSPDMFNYGYTFGSGTRLTVV.